This T cell receptor (beta chain) comes out of a study of radiotherapy plus CTLA-4 blockade in lung cancer. As for the study in general: Objective responses emerged in 15% to 20% of patients, and roughly 28% attained disease control.

V lost 9 bases, J lost 8 bases, and 10 bases lay in between. The CDR3 contains 10 residues. Germline V gene data show CDR1 as MNHEY and CDR2 as SVGAGI. Assay used: immunoSEQ multiplex PCR; TCRdb lists only in-frame clones, some missing. The sample has around 44,000 clones, around 88% seen once. The chain couples TRBV6-5 to TRBJ1-1; perhaps TRBD1 as D (6 bases). This clonotype was sampled from a human donor with non-small cell lung cancer that progressed on radiotherapy plus ipilimumab. Some clones in this sample may be carry-over from other donors' samples. Specimen: peripheral blood, collected from a patient treated with radiotherapy plus ipilimumab. CDR3 sequence: CASTGLEAFF. The CDR3 DNA reads TGTGCCAGTACAGGGTTAGAAGCTTTCTTT.